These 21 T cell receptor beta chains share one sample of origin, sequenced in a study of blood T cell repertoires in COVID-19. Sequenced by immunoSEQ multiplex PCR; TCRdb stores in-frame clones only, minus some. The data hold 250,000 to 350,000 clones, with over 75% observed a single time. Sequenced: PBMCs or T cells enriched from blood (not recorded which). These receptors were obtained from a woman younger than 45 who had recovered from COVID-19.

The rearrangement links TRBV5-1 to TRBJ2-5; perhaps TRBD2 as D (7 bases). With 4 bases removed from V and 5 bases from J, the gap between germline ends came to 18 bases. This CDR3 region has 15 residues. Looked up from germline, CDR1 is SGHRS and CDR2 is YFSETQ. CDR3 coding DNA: TGCGCCAGCAGCCCTAGTGCGGGGGCAGGGGAGACCCAGTACTTC. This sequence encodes CASSPSAGAGETQYF.

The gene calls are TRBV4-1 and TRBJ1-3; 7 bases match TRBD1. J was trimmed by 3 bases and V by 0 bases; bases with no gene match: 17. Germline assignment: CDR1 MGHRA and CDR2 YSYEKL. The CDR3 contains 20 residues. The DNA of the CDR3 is TGCGCCAGCAGCCAAGATACCCCTAAACCTTACAGGGGTAGTGGAAACACCATATATTTT. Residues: CASSQDTPKPYRGSGNTIYF.

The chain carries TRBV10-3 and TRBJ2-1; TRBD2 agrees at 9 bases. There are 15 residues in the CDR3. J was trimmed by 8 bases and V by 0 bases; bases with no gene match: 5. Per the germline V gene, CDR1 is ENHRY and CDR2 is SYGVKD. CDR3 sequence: CAISESSGGGDEQFF. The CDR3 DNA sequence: TGTGCCATCAGTGAGTCTAGCGGGGGCGGGGATGAGCAGTTCTTC.

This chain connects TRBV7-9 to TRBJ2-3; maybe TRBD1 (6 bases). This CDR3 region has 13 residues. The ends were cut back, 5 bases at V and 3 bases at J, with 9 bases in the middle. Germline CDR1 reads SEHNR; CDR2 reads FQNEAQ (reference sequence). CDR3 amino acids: CASSPDSTDTQYF. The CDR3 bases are TGTGCCAGCAGCCCGGACAGTACAGATACGCAGTATTTT.

DNA for the CDR3: TGTGCCAGTAGTACCCGACAGACAGATAGACTGTTTTTT. It is translated as CASSTRQTDRLFF. J is TRBJ1-4 and V is TRBV19; the D gene is possibly TRBD1 (5 bases). The CDR3 covers 13 residues. Germline V lookup: CDR1 LNHDA, CDR2 SQIVND (reference sequence). V gave up 4 bases and J gave up 13 bases, with 16 bases separating them.

The CDR3 DNA reads as TGTGCCAGTTCCGGGACTAGCGGGGGGGCGTCCTACAATGAGCAGTTCTTC. It encodes CASSGTSGGASYNEQFF. V gene TRBV19 combines with J gene TRBJ2-1; TRBD2 aligns across 16 bases. This CDR3 is 17 amino acids long. The V and J ends lost 8 bases and 1 base, in that order; junction bases with no gene match: 5. The germline CDR1 and CDR2 sequences are LNHDA and SQIVND (reference sequence).

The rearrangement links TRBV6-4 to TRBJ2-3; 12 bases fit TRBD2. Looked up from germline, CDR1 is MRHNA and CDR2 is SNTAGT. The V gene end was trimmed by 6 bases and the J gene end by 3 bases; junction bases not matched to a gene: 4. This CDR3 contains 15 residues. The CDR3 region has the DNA TGTGCCAGCAGCGAAACTAGCGGGAGGACAGATACGCAGTATTTT. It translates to CASSETSGRTDTQYF.

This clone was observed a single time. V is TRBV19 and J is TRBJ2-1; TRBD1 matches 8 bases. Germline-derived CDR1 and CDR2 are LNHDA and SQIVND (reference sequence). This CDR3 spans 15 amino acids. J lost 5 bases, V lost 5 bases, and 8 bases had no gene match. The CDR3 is CASSFRTGRNNEQFF. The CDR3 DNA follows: TGTGCCAGTAGTTTTCGGACAGGGCGGAACAATGAGCAGTTCTTC.

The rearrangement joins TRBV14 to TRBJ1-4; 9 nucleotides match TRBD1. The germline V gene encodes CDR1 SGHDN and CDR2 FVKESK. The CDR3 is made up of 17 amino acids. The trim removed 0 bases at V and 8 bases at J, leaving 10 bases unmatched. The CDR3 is CASSQEVQGALGEKLFF. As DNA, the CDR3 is TGTGCCAGCAGCCAAGAGGTACAGGGGGCGTTAGGAGAAAAACTGTTTTTT.

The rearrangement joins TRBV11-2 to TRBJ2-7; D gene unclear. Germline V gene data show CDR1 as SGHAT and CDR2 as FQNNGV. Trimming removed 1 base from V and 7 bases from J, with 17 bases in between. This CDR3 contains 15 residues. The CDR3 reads CASSLAGSRRREQYF. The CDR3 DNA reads TGTGCCAGCAGCTTAGCCGGCTCTCGCCGGCGGGAGCAGTACTTC.

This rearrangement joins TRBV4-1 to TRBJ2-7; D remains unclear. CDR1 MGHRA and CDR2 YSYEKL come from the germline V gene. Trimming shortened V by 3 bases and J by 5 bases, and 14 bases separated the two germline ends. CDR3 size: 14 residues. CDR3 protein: CASSQQIWADEQYF. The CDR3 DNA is TGCGCCAGCAGCCAGCAGATTTGGGCTGACGAGCAGTACTTC.

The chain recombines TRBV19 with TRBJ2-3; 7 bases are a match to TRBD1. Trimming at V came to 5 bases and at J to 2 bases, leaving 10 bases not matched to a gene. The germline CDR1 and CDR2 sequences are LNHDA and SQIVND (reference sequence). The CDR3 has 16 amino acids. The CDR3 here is CASSPLRDRYTDTQYF. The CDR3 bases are TGTGCCAGTAGTCCCCTCCGGGACAGATACACAGATACGCAGTATTTT.

CDR3 region: CASSLNRNTEAFF. Here the CDR3 DNA reads TGTGCCAGCAGCTTGAACAGGAACACTGAAGCTTTCTTT. This chain connects TRBV7-3 to TRBJ1-1; D not certain. CDR1 is SGHTA and CDR2 is FQGTGA in the germline V gene. Between the trimmed V and J ends, which lost 3 bases and 1 base, there was a span of 6 bases. This CDR3 region has 13 residues.

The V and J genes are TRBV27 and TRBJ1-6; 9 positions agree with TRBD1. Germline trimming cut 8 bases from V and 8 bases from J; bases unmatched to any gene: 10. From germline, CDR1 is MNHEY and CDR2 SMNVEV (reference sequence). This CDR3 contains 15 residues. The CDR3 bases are TGTGCCAGCGCTCCCCGCGGGACAGGGCATTCACCCCTCCACTTT. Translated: CASAPRGTGHSPLHF.

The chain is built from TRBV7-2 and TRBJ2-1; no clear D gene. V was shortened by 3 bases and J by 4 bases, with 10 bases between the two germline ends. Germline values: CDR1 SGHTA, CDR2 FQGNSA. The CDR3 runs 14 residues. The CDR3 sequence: CASSLQRSYNEQFF. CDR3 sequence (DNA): TGTGCCAGCAGCTTGCAACGGAGTTACAATGAGCAGTTCTTC.

CDR3 amino acids: CASSARDLQGFGETQYF. As DNA, the CDR3 is TGTGCCAGCAGCGCACGAGATTTACAGGGGTTTGGGGAGACCCAGTACTTC. V gene TRBV13 combines with J gene TRBJ2-5; TRBD1 matches at 7 bases. CDR3 length: 17 amino acids. Losses at the gene ends were 5 bases for V and 5 bases for J; bases not matched to a gene: 17. From germline, CDR1 is PRHDT and CDR2 FYEKMQ (reference sequence).

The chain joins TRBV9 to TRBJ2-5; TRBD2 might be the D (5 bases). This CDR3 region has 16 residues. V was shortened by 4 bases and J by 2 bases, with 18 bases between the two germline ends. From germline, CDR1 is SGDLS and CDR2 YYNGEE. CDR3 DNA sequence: TGTGCCAGCAGCAAACGGGGAAAATCTTTACAAGAGACCCAGTACTTC. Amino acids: CASSKRGKSLQETQYF.

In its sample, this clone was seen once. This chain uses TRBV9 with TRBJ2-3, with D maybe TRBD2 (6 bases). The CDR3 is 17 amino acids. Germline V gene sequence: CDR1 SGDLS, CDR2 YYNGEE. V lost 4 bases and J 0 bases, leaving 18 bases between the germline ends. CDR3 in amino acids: CASSPSGDFASTDTQYF. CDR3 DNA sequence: TGTGCCAGCAGCCCATCGGGAGACTTCGCTAGCACAGATACGCAGTATTTT.

This CDR3 is CASPPGGVTGELFF. The CDR3 nucleotides read TGTGCCAGCCCCCCGGGGGGCGTCACCGGGGAGCTGTTTTTT. The chain links TRBV6-5 to TRBJ2-2; D may be TRBD2 (7 bases). This CDR3 region has 14 residues. V was pared by 8 bases and J by 4 bases, with 14 bases between. The germline V gene has CDR1 MNHEY and CDR2 SVGAGI.

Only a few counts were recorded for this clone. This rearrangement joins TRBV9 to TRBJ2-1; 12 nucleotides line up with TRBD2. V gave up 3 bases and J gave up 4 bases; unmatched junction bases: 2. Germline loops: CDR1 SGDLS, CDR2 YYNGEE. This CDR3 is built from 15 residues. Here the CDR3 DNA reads TGTGCCAGCAGCGGCGGGACTAGCGGGTACAATGAGCAGTTCTTC. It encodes CASSGGTSGYNEQFF.

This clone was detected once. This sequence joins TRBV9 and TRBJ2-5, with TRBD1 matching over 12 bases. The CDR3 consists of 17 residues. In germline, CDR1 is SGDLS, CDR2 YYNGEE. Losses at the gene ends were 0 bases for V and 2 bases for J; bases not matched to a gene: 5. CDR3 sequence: CASSVVGTGGLQETQYF. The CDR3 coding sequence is TGTGCCAGCAGCGTAGTTGGGACAGGGGGCCTTCAAGAGACCCAGTACTTC. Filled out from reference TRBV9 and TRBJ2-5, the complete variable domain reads DSGVTQTPKHLITATGQRVTLRCSPRSGDLSVYWYQQSLDQGLQFLIQYYNGEERAKGNILERFSAQQFPDLHSELNLSSLELGDSALYFCASSVVGTGGLQETQYFGPGTRLLVL.